This is a list of T cell receptor beta chains from one sample in a study of shared clonotypes between healthy human individuals. Here immunoSEQ multiplex PCR was the method, and the copy in TCRdb shows in-frame clones only, minus some. The table lists roughly 2.5 million clones, roughly 92% of them singletons. The sequencing input was naive CD4+ T cells sorted from blood. The receptors come from a man between 18 and 35 years old in good health. Each CDR3 is given with its conserved first and last residue. The order of the fields is CDR3 length, D gene, clone size, J gene, V gene, CDR3 DNA, CDR3 protein. D genes are given only for firm matches. Not every row has a clone size; where given, it reads once, few, many or a size class.

CDR3 length: 15; D gene: -; clone size: -; J gene: TRBJ2-7; V gene: TRBV6-4; CDR3 DNA: TGTGCCAGCAGTTCCCCCGGGCCGACGATGGGGGAGCAGTACTTC; CDR3 protein: CASSSPGPTMGEQYF
CDR3 length: 12; D gene: -; clone size: -; J gene: TRBJ2-7; V gene: TRBV11-1; CDR3 DNA: TGTGCCAGCAGTTACAAGGGCTACGAGCAGTACTTC; CDR3 protein: CASSYKGYEQYF
CDR3 length: 14; D gene: -; clone size: -; J gene: TRBJ2-5; V gene: TRBV18; CDR3 DNA: TGTGCCAGCTCACCTCTGGACACGAGAGAGACCCAGTACTTC; CDR3 protein: CASSPLDTRETQYF
CDR3 length: 14; D gene: -; clone size: -; J gene: TRBJ1-5; V gene: TRBV28; CDR3 DNA: TGTGCCAGCAGTTTAGGCACTCCCAATCAGCCCCAGCATTTT; CDR3 protein: CASSLGTPNQPQHF
CDR3 length: 15; D gene: -; clone size: -; J gene: TRBJ1-3; V gene: TRBV2; CDR3 DNA: TGTGCCAGCAGGCCGACACTCGGCTCTGGAAACACCATATATTTT; CDR3 protein: CASRPTLGSGNTIYF
CDR3 length: 16; D gene: -; clone size: -; J gene: TRBJ1-2; V gene: TRBV27; CDR3 DNA: TGTGCCAGCAGTTTAGGGGGGGGACAATCCAACTATGGCTACACCTTC; CDR3 protein: CASSLGGGQSNYGYTF
CDR3 length: 18; D gene: -; clone size: -; J gene: TRBJ1-4; V gene: TRBV5-8; CDR3 DNA: TGTGCCAGCAGCTCGTCGGGTACAGCCGTTACAACTAATGAAAAACTGTTTTTT; CDR3 protein: CASSSSGTAVTTNEKLFF
CDR3 length: 15; D gene: TRBD1; clone size: -; J gene: TRBJ2-5; V gene: TRBV5-4; CDR3 DNA: TGTGCCAGCAGCTCTTCATCGGGACAGCAAGAGACCCAGTACTTC; CDR3 protein: CASSSSSGQQETQYF
CDR3 length: 14; D gene: TRBD1; clone size: -; J gene: TRBJ2-1; V gene: TRBV19; CDR3 DNA: TGTGCCAGTAGTACGGGACAGGGCCGCAATGAGCAGTTCTTC; CDR3 protein: CASSTGQGRNEQFF
CDR3 length: 11; D gene: -; clone size: -; J gene: TRBJ2-3; V gene: TRBV29-1; CDR3 DNA: TGCAGCGTTGAAGGCACAGATACGCAGTATTTT; CDR3 protein: CSVEGTDTQYF
CDR3 length: 14; D gene: TRBD1; clone size: -; J gene: TRBJ1-5; V gene: TRBV9; CDR3 DNA: TGTGCCAGCAGCCCCGGACAGGGTGGGCAGCCCCAGCATTTT; CDR3 protein: CASSPGQGGQPQHF
CDR3 length: 16; D gene: TRBD1; clone size: -; J gene: TRBJ2-1; V gene: TRBV18; CDR3 DNA: TGTGCCAGCTCACCCGGGACAGGTACTACCTACAATGAGCAGTTCTTC; CDR3 protein: CASSPGTGTTYNEQFF
CDR3 length: 12; D gene: -; clone size: -; J gene: TRBJ2-5; V gene: TRBV11-2; CDR3 DNA: TGTGCCAGCGGAGGGGTAGGCGAGACCCAGTACTTC; CDR3 protein: CASGGVGETQYF
CDR3 length: 12; D gene: -; clone size: -; J gene: TRBJ1-1; V gene: TRBV30; CDR3 DNA: TGTGCCTGGAGTATTCCTCCCACTGAAGCTTTCTTT; CDR3 protein: CAWSIPPTEAFF
CDR3 length: 20; D gene: -; clone size: -; J gene: TRBJ2-1; V gene: TRBV27; CDR3 DNA: TGTGCCAGCATCTCTCATTGGGAGGACTACCTATTCTTAGGCTACAATGAGCAGTTCTTC; CDR3 protein: CASISHWEDYLFLGYNEQFF
CDR3 length: 14; D gene: -; clone size: -; J gene: TRBJ2-5; V gene: TRBV18; CDR3 DNA: TGTGCCAGCTCACCCCAGGGACCCCCAGAGACCCAGTACTTC; CDR3 protein: CASSPQGPPETQYF
CDR3 length: 15; D gene: -; clone size: -; J gene: TRBJ2-5; V gene: TRBV25-1; CDR3 DNA: TGTGCCAGCAGCTCCCTTCTGGGACGCCAAGAGACCCAGTACTTC; CDR3 protein: CASSSLLGRQETQYF
CDR3 length: 14; D gene: -; clone size: -; J gene: TRBJ1-1; V gene: TRBV29-1; CDR3 DNA: TGCAGCGTTGAGCGGGTAATCTCCAACACTGAAGCTTTCTTT; CDR3 protein: CSVERVISNTEAFF
CDR3 length: 15; D gene: TRBD2; clone size: -; J gene: TRBJ2-4; V gene: TRBV7-2; CDR3 DNA: TGTGCCAGCAGCGCAGTAGCGGGGGCCAAAAACATTCAGTACTTC; CDR3 protein: CASSAVAGAKNIQYF
CDR3 length: 11; D gene: TRBD2; clone size: once; J gene: TRBJ2-3; V gene: TRBV7-2; CDR3 DNA: TGTGCCAGCAGCCTCCGGGGGGGCAAGTGTTTT; CDR3 protein: CASSLRGGKCF
CDR3 length: 11; D gene: -; clone size: once; J gene: TRBJ1-1; V gene: TRBV6-6; CDR3 DNA: TGTGCCAGCACTTATGGAGCTGAAGCTTTCTTT; CDR3 protein: CASTYGAEAFF
CDR3 length: 15; D gene: -; clone size: -; J gene: TRBJ2-7; V gene: TRBV19; CDR3 DNA: TGTGCCAGTAGTATCTTCCCAGGGTTAGGCCACGAGCAGTACTTC; CDR3 protein: CASSIFPGLGHEQYF
CDR3 length: 18; D gene: TRBD2; clone size: -; J gene: TRBJ2-1; V gene: TRBV4-1; CDR3 DNA: TGCGCCAGCAGCCACAACCCGGGACTAGCGGGTGCGAGCAATGAGCAGTTCTTC; CDR3 protein: CASSHNPGLAGASNEQFF
CDR3 length: 17; D gene: -; clone size: -; J gene: TRBJ2-1; V gene: TRBV4-3; CDR3 DNA: TGCGCCAGCAGCCAAGATTTCGGAACTCCTTCCTACAATGAGCAGTTCTTC; CDR3 protein: CASSQDFGTPSYNEQFF
CDR3 length: 15; D gene: TRBD1; clone size: -; J gene: TRBJ2-7; V gene: TRBV7-2; CDR3 DNA: TGTGCCAGCAGCTTCGGACAGGGGAAGCCCTACGAGCAGTACTTC; CDR3 protein: CASSFGQGKPYEQYF
CDR3 length: 15; D gene: -; clone size: -; J gene: TRBJ1-2; V gene: TRBV14; CDR3 DNA: TGTGCCAGCAGCCAAGATACCGGGATTCTCTATGGCTACACCTTC; CDR3 protein: CASSQDTGILYGYTF
CDR3 length: 16; D gene: TRBD1; clone size: -; J gene: TRBJ1-5; V gene: TRBV19; CDR3 DNA: TGTGCCAGTAGCCCCCAAGGGACAGGGGGCAGTCAGCCCCAGCATTTT; CDR3 protein: CASSPQGTGGSQPQHF
CDR3 length: 14; D gene: -; clone size: -; J gene: TRBJ2-4; V gene: TRBV5-8; CDR3 DNA: TGTGCCAGCAGCCCGTCCCTAGCCAAAAACATTCAGTACTTC; CDR3 protein: CASSPSLAKNIQYF